These T cell receptor beta chains were read from a single sample in a study of cytomegalovirus exposure and HLA in healthy donors. Repertoires were generated with immunoSEQ multiplex PCR, while TCRdb's copy carries only in-frame clones and drops some. Its table lists 150,000 to 200,000 clones. Sequenced material: PBMCs. The receptors here all came from a woman under 30 in good health and CMV-seropositive. The CDR3 runs from the conserved cysteine through the conserved F or W. The order of the fields is CDR3 length, J gene, D gene, V gene, CDR3 protein, CDR3 DNA. The D gene is left open where the match is weak.

15	TRBJ2-5	TRBD1	TRBV7-2	CASSFNRGPSETQYF	TGTGCCAGCAGCTTCAACAGGGGGCCATCCGAGACCCAGTACTTC
14	TRBJ1-6	TRBD1	TRBV6-6	CASSSGQGGSPLHF	TGTGCCAGCAGCTCGGGACAGGGAGGTTCACCCCTCCACTTT
13	TRBJ2-6	NA	TRBV19	CASRGAKANVLTF	TGTGCCAGTAGGGGGGCGAAGGCCAACGTCCTGACTTTC
16	TRBJ2-1	TRBD2	TRBV4-1	CASSQAMTAGSDEQFF	TGCGCCAGCAGCCAAGCAATGACAGCGGGATCGGATGAGCAGTTCTTC
11	TRBJ2-7	NA	TRBV5-6	CASSLAREQYF	TGTGCCAGCAGCTTGGCTCGCGAGCAGTACTTC
15	TRBJ1-5	NA	TRBV4-2	CASSQDAAGNQPQHF	TGTGCCAGCAGCCAAGATGCAGCGGGCAATCAGCCCCAGCATTTT
14	TRBJ1-3	NA	TRBV5-6	CASSLTRSGNTIYF	TGTGCCAGCAGCTTGACCCGGTCCGGAAACACCATATATTTT
16	TRBJ1-2	TRBD1	TRBV19	CASSTYHRGRFEGYTF	TGTGCCAGTAGTACATATCACAGGGGGCGCTTTGAAGGCTACACCTTC
14	TRBJ1-1	NA	TRBV5-4	CASSLVQGSTEAFF	TGTGCCAGCAGCTTGGTCCAGGGGAGCACTGAAGCTTTCTTT
11	TRBJ2-7	NA	TRBV30	CAWGHSYEQYF	TGTGCCTGGGGCCACTCCTACGAGCAGTACTTC
12	TRBJ2-3	NA	TRBV2	CASTERSDTQYF	TGTGCCAGCACGGAGCGATCAGATACGCAGTATTTT
14	TRBJ1-2	TRBD1	TRBV7-9	CASSFETGNYGYTF	TGTGCCAGCAGCTTTGAGACAGGGAACTATGGCTACACCTTC
15	TRBJ2-1	TRBD2	TRBV7-9	CASTELAGVGNEQFF	TGTGCCAGCACAGAACTAGCGGGAGTAGGGAATGAGCAGTTCTTC
13	TRBJ1-1	NA	TRBV6-5	CASRSFGNTEAFF	TGTGCCAGCAGGAGTTTTGGGAACACTGAAGCTTTCTTT
16	TRBJ2-7	TRBD1	TRBV19	CASSSTTGLFSYEQYF	TGTGCCAGTAGTTCAACGACAGGGCTGTTCTCCTACGAGCAGTACTTC
13	TRBJ1-1	NA	TRBV13	CASTRGTNTEAFF	TGTGCCAGCACTCGGGGGACGAACACTGAAGCTTTCTTT
16	TRBJ2-7	TRBD1	TRBV27	CASSLSRDRGVGEQYF	TGTGCCAGCAGTTTATCGAGGGACAGGGGCGTAGGCGAGCAGTACTTC
15	TRBJ2-1	TRBD2	TRBV6-5	CASSKVAGGVNEQFF	TGTGCCAGCAGTAAAGTAGCGGGGGGGGTCAATGAGCAGTTCTTC
13	TRBJ2-3	TRBD2	TRBV5-1	CATSREGPDTQYF	TGCGCTACCTCGAGGGAGGGGCCAGATACGCAGTATTTT
14	TRBJ2-1	NA	TRBV29-1	CSVEAGVAYNEQFF	TGCAGCGTTGAAGCAGGGGTGGCCTACAATGAGCAGTTCTTC
18	TRBJ2-7	TRBD2	TRBV18	CASSPLALAGGPDLEQYF	TGTGCCAGCTCTCCACTAGCACTAGCGGGAGGGCCTGATCTCGAGCAGTACTTC
15	TRBJ2-7	NA	TRBV4-2	CASSQGRTATYEQYF	TGTGCCAGCAGCCAAGGTAGGACAGCAACCTACGAGCAGTACTTC
14	TRBJ1-4	NA	TRBV9	CASSAHATNEKLFF	TGTGCCAGCAGCGCCCATGCAACTAATGAAAAACTGTTTTTT
15	TRBJ2-3	TRBD2	TRBV11-2	CASSSAGGRSDTQYF	TGTGCCAGCAGCTCAGCGGGGGGGCGGTCAGATACGCAGTATTTT
14	TRBJ1-3	TRBD1	TRBV6-1	CASSLTGSGNTIYF	TGTGCCAGCAGTTTGACAGGGTCGGGAAACACCATATATTTT
13	TRBJ2-5	TRBD1	TRBV4-1	CASSRDSQETQYF	TGCGCCAGCAGCCGGGACAGTCAAGAGACCCAGTACTTC
13	TRBJ1-2	TRBD1	TRBV29-1	CSVETGADYGYTF	TGCAGCGTTGAAACAGGGGCGGACTATGGCTACACCTTC
12	TRBJ1-2	NA	TRBV5-1	CASSNPSGGYTF	TGCGCCAGCAGCAACCCAAGCGGTGGCTACACCTTC
13	TRBJ1-1	NA	TRBV6-1	CASSRQEHTEAFF	TGTGCCAGCAGCAGACAGGAACACACTGAAGCTTTCTTT
14	TRBJ2-1	TRBD2	TRBV2	CASSAVTSDDEQFF	TGTGCCAGCAGTGCCGTGACTAGCGATGATGAGCAGTTCTTC
15	TRBJ1-2	TRBD1	TRBV9	CASSEDLQGRYGYTF	TGTGCCAGCAGCGAAGACCTACAGGGGCGCTATGGCTACACCTTC
15	TRBJ2-5	TRBD2	TRBV10-3	CAISVSGGAQETQYF	TGTGCCATCAGTGTTAGCGGGGGGGCTCAAGAGACCCAGTACTTC
18	TRBJ2-6	NA	TRBV7-2	CASSTFSRLSSGANVLTF	TGTGCCAGCAGCACCTTCTCCAGGTTAAGCTCTGGGGCCAACGTCCTGACTTTC
16	TRBJ1-2	NA	TRBV7-8	CASILREANGLREMKF	TGTGCCAGCATCCTACGGGAGGCAAATGGACTCCGCGAGATGAAGTTC
17	TRBJ2-1	NA	TRBV10-3	CAISATTASSSYNEQFF	TGTGCCATCAGTGCTACGACTGCCTCCAGCTCCTACAATGAGCAGTTCTTC
18	TRBJ1-2	NA	TRBV7-2	CASSSTRHVQTVRLETMF	TGTGCCAGCAGCTCCACTCGTCACGTCCAGACAGTACGGCTCGAAACGATGTTC
16	TRBJ2-5	NA	TRBV4-3	CASSQDEDRGYRTQYF	TGCGCCAGCAGCCAAGATGAGGACCGGGGGTATAGGACCCAGTACTTC
14	TRBJ1-2	TRBD1	TRBV30	CAWSGQQGVDGYTF	TGTGCCTGGAGTGGGCAACAGGGGGTAGATGGCTACACCTTC
14	TRBJ1-1	NA	TRBV6-6	CASSYRRGWGEAFF	TGTGCCAGCAGTTACAGGAGGGGCTGGGGTGAAGCTTTCTTT
14	TRBJ2-7	NA	TRBV6-1	CASSKGESSYEQYF	TGTGCCAGCAGTAAGGGGGAGAGCTCCTACGAGCAGTACTTC
14	TRBJ2-1	TRBD2	TRBV5-1	CASSLDWGGNEQFF	TGCGCCAGCAGCTTGGACTGGGGAGGGAATGAGCAGTTCTTC
16	TRBJ2-1	NA	TRBV14	CASSQTTALLYNEQFF	TGTGCCAGCAGCCAGACGACAGCCCTCCTCTACAATGAGCAGTTCTTC
16	TRBJ2-3	TRBD2	TRBV14	CASSQGSGGSTDTQYF	TGTGCCAGCAGCCAAGGGTCGGGAGGATCCACAGATACGCAGTATTTT
14	TRBJ1-1	NA	TRBV7-9	CASSLVRDNTEAFF	TGTGCCAGCAGCTTAGTCAGGGATAACACTGAAGCTTTCTTT
13	TRBJ1-1	NA	TRBV6-6	CASRGGTHTEAFF	TGTGCCAGCAGAGGCGGGACGCACACTGAAGCTTTCTTT
15	TRBJ1-2	TRBD1	TRBV9	CASSVEQGANYGYTF	TGTGCCAGCAGCGTAGAACAGGGGGCTAACTATGGCTACACCTTC
16	TRBJ2-3	TRBD2	TRBV5-1	CASSLRVAGAGDTQYF	TGCGCCAGCAGCTTGAGGGTAGCGGGAGCGGGGGATACGCAGTATTTT